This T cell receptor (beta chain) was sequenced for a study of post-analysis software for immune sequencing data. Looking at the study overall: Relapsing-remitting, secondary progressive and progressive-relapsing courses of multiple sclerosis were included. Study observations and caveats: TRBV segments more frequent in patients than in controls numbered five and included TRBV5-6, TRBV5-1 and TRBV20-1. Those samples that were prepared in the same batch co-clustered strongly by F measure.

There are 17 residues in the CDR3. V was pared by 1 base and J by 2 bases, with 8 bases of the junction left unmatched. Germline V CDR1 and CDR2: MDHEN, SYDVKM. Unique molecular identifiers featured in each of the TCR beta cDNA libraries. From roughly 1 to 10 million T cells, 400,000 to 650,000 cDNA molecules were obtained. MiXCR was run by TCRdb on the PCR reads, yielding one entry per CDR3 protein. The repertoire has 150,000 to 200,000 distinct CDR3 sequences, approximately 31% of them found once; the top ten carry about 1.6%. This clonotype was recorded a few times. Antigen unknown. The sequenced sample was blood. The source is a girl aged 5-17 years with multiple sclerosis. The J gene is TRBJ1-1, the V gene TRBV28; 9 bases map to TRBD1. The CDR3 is CASSLYPGQGINTEAFF. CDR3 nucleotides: TGTGCCAGCAGTTTATATCCGGGACAGGGTATTAACACTGAAGCTTTCTTT.